A selection of T cell receptor beta chains follows, all from one sample in a study of cytomegalovirus exposure and HLA in healthy donors. This table comes from immunoSEQ multiplex PCR, and its TCRdb copy is limited to in-frame clones, with some not included. The profile shows over 100,000 clones, approximately 89% of them singletons. What was sequenced was PBMCs. The receptor set was obtained from a man between 25 and 39 years old in good health and CMV-seronegative. Each CDR3 is given with its conserved first and last residue. The D gene is left open where the match is weak. For some rows the clone size is stated as once, few or many, or as a class when expanded; others skip it.

J: TRBJ1-1
size: -
D: TRBD1
V: TRBV2
DNA: TGTGCCAGCATCCAGGGGGGACTCACTGAAGCTTTCTTT
CDR3: CASIQGGLTEAFF

J: TRBJ2-5
size: -
D: TRBD1
V: TRBV7-2
DNA: TGTGCCAGCAGCTTCCAGACAGGGGGCGCGGAGACCCAGTACTTC
CDR3: CASSFQTGGAETQYF

J: TRBJ1-1
size: -
D: TRBD1
V: TRBV15
DNA: TGTGCCACCAGCATGGGACAGCTAAACACTGAAGCTTTCTTT
CDR3: CATSMGQLNTEAFF

J: TRBJ1-5
size: -
D: -
V: TRBV7-2
DNA: TGTGCCAGCAGCCTAGGTGAGGTTTTCCCTGGTCAGCCCCAGCATTTT
CDR3: CASSLGEVFPGQPQHF

J: TRBJ1-2
size: few
D: -
V: TRBV5-1
DNA: TGCGCCAGCAGCTTGGACAGCCTTAACTATGGCTACACCTTC
CDR3: CASSLDSLNYGYTF

J: TRBJ1-2
size: -
D: -
V: TRBV28
DNA: TGTGCCACACAAAATGACTATGGCTACACCTTC
CDR3: CATQNDYGYTF

J: TRBJ2-7
size: few
D: -
V: TRBV25-1
DNA: TGTGCCACCCGGGGGACCTCCACCTACGAGCAGTACTTC
CDR3: CATRGTSTYEQYF

J: TRBJ2-3
size: -
D: -
V: TRBV11-2
DNA: TGTGCCAGCAGCTTATCCGGAGGAAACACAGATACGCAGTATTTT
CDR3: CASSLSGGNTDTQYF

J: TRBJ1-3
size: -
D: -
V: TRBV11-2
DNA: TGTGCCAGCAGCTTCGGCGGGGGAAACACCATATATTTT
CDR3: CASSFGGGNTIYF

J: TRBJ2-5
size: -
D: TRBD1
V: TRBV7-8
DNA: TGTGCCAGCAGCGACCCTGACAGGGCCGAGACCCAGTACTTC
CDR3: CASSDPDRAETQYF

J: TRBJ2-7
size: -
D: TRBD1
V: TRBV27
DNA: TGTGCCAGCAGAGAACAGGGGGCCCTCTCCTACGAGCAGTACTTC
CDR3: CASREQGALSYEQYF

J: TRBJ1-5
size: few
D: -
V: TRBV7-9
DNA: TGTGCCAGCAGGCTCGGTAGTGAGCCCCAGCATTTT
CDR3: CASRLGSEPQHF

J: TRBJ2-3
size: -
D: TRBD1
V: TRBV7-2
DNA: TGTGCCAGCAGCTTAGCTGGACAGGTTACAGATACGCAGTATTTT
CDR3: CASSLAGQVTDTQYF

J: TRBJ1-6
size: few
D: TRBD1
V: TRBV2
DNA: TGTGCCAGCAGTGAATTGGTCAGGGGGGTTTCAACCCTCCACTTT
CDR3: CASSELVRGVSTLHF

J: TRBJ2-7
size: once
D: -
V: TRBV5-1
DNA: TGCGCCAGCAGCCCCGGACTTCGGAGCAGAGGCGAGCAGTACTTC
CDR3: CASSPGLRSRGEQYF

J: TRBJ2-1
size: -
D: TRBD2
V: TRBV9
DNA: TGTGCCAGCAGCGTGGGGACTAGCGGAGCCTACAATGAGCAGTTCTTC
CDR3: CASSVGTSGAYNEQFF

J: TRBJ1-1
size: -
D: TRBD1
V: TRBV7-8
DNA: TGTGCCAGCAGCTTAGCGTCAACAGGGGGGAGGAACACTGAAGCTTTCTTT
CDR3: CASSLASTGGRNTEAFF

J: TRBJ2-3
size: -
D: TRBD2
V: TRBV7-9
DNA: TGTGCCAGCAGGCCATCGGGGGGGCCAACAGATACGCAGTATTTT
CDR3: CASRPSGGPTDTQYF

J: TRBJ2-2
size: -
D: TRBD2
V: TRBV10-1
DNA: TGCGCCAGCAGTGGACTAGCGGGGGCCGGGGAGCTGTTTTTT
CDR3: CASSGLAGAGELFF

J: TRBJ2-6
size: -
D: TRBD1
V: TRBV27
DNA: TGTGCCAGCAGTCCGTGGACAGGGCTACCAACGTGGACTTTC
CDR3: CASSPWTGLPTWTF

J: TRBJ1-2
size: -
D: -
V: TRBV19
DNA: TGTGCCAGTAGCGTGCAGGGCGGCTATGGCTACACCTTC
CDR3: CASSVQGGYGYTF

J: TRBJ2-5
size: -
D: -
V: TRBV4-1
DNA: TGCGCCAGCAGCCACGGGACAAGTCAAGAGACCCAGTACTTC
CDR3: CASSHGTSQETQYF

J: TRBJ1-1
size: -
D: -
V: TRBV10-3
DNA: TGTGCCATCAAAATAGGGGGAGACACTGAAGCTTTCTTT
CDR3: CAIKIGGDTEAFF

J: TRBJ2-7
size: -
D: -
V: TRBV7-2
DNA: TGTGCCAGCAGCTTAGGGGGGCTTCTGGAGCAGTACTTC
CDR3: CASSLGGLLEQYF

J: TRBJ2-1
size: -
D: TRBD1
V: TRBV19
DNA: TGTGCCAGTAGTGAAAGGGGGCTTTACAATGAGCAGTTCTTC
CDR3: CASSERGLYNEQFF

J: TRBJ2-7
size: -
D: TRBD1
V: TRBV7-9
DNA: TGTGCCAGCAGCTTACTTCAGGGGGCCCTTTCCTACGAGCAGTACTTC
CDR3: CASSLLQGALSYEQYF

J: TRBJ1-4
size: -
D: -
V: TRBV19
DNA: TGTGCCAGTAGTAGGGCCGGGAGAGATGAAAAACTGTTTTTT
CDR3: CASSRAGRDEKLFF

J: TRBJ2-5
size: -
D: -
V: TRBV6-4
DNA: TGTGCCAGCAGGATCCCGGGGGCGGGGGATAACCAAGAGACCCAGTACTTC
CDR3: CASRIPGAGDNQETQYF

J: TRBJ2-7
size: -
D: TRBD1
V: TRBV9
DNA: TGTGCCAGCAGTCCCCGGACAGGGGACGGCTACGAGCAGTACTTC
CDR3: CASSPRTGDGYEQYF

J: TRBJ2-7
size: -
D: -
V: TRBV7-7
DNA: TGTGCTAGCAGCTTACACAGGGCCAACGAGCAGTACTTC
CDR3: CASSLHRANEQYF